Here is one T cell receptor beta chain with its context. As yet, its antigen is unknown. This entry comes from a study of human T cells and chemical hapten exposure. Whole-study results and caveats: There were significantly more large CDR3 similarity clusters among expanded TCRs than among controls.

TCRdb called the RACE reads again in MiXCR, with one record for every CDR3 protein. The repertoire includes 380,000 or so distinct CDR3 sequences, about 5% of them detected once, and less than 9% sits in the top ten. Time point noted: pre-sensitization, week 0. Treatment in this sample: therapeutic diphenylcyclopropenone sensitization with weekly scalp DPC. This specimen consisted of whole blood, obtained in connection with sensitization to the hapten diphenylcyclopropenone (DPC). The source is a woman aged 18-35 years with alopecia areata. Some clones in this sample may be carry-over from other donors' samples.

This CDR3 is CSAAGGQGSPLHF. The CDR3 DNA follows: TGCAGTGCTGCCGGTGGGCAGGGATCACCCCTCCACTTT. The chain joins TRBV20-1 to TRBJ1-6; D might be TRBD1 (5 bases). V lost 5 bases, J lost 10 bases, and 15 bases lay in between. This CDR3 comprises 13 residues. Germline V gene data show CDR1 as DFQATT and CDR2 as SNEGSKA (reference sequence).